A single sample is the source of the 11 T cell receptor beta chains below, sequenced in a study of blood T cell repertoires in COVID-19 (dated by TCRdb to 2019 to 2021). Receptor amplification or capture employed the immunoSEQ multiplex PCR assay. Entries here come from immuneACCESS through TCRdb and include only in-frame sequences with V and J called. Some clones fail to appear in such tables; in the studies checked, an unresolved V gene covers under half of the shortfall, and the cause of the remainder is unknown. This sample is represented by some 190,000 clones; approximately 80% of them were singletons. Roughly 20% of the sample is held by the ten biggest clonotypes. The sample taken for sequencing was peripheral blood. These receptors all stem from a human donor in a cohort sampled during active COVID-19.

The chain is built from TRBV19 and TRBJ2-2; maybe TRBD1 (6 bases). Per germline, CDR1 LNHDA and CDR2 SQIVND (reference sequence). The CDR3 has 13 residues. The germline V and J ends were trimmed by 4 bases and 6 bases, with 9 bases remaining between them. Here the CDR3 DNA reads TGTGCCAGTAGTAGAGGGGGTTCCGGGGAGCTGTTTTTT. Translation: CASSRGGSGELFF.

This rearrangement joins TRBV12-3 or TRBV12-4 to TRBJ2-7; 9 bases match TRBD1. The CDR3 runs 13 residues. V lost 5 bases and J lost 5; bases outside the gene matches: 4. The CDR3 sequence: CASSTTGGDEQYF. The DNA for the CDR3 is TGTGCCAGCAGTACGACAGGGGGGGACGAGCAGTACTTC.

CDR3 amino acids: CASSPRYTGELFF. The CDR3 nucleotides read TGTGCCAGCAGCCCACGGTACACCGGGGAGCTGTTTTTT. The chain uses TRBV3-1 (or the pseudogene TRBV3-2) and TRBJ2-2; no clear D. Between the trimmed V and J ends, which lost 4 bases and 3 bases, there was a span of 6 bases. The CDR3 runs 13 residues. Looked up from germline, CDR1 is LGHDT and CDR2 is YNNKEL (reference sequence).

The chain links TRBV2 to TRBJ2-7; 8 bases are a match to TRBD2. The CDR3 extends over 15 amino acids. The junction had 7 bases not matched to a gene; V was cut back by 4 bases and J by 2 bases. Germline V gene data show CDR1 as SNHLY and CDR2 as FYNNEI. The CDR3 DNA reads TGTGCCAGCAGTGCTTCGCCGGGAGGGGCCTACGAGCAGTACTTC. Translation gives CASSASPGGAYEQYF.

This clone was found once. V is TRBV2 and J is TRBJ2-2; 9 bases agree with TRBD1. From germline, CDR1 is SNHLY and CDR2 FYNNEI. The trim removed 6 bases at V and 3 bases at J, leaving 2 bases unmatched. The CDR3 length is 14 residues. The CDR3 DNA follows: TGTGCCAGCAGCGGGGACAGGGACACCGGGGAGCTGTTTTTT. The encoded protein is CASSGDRDTGELFF.

The CDR3 here is CASSFSVDSEGGAFF. Written as DNA, the CDR3 is TGTGCCAGCAGCTTTTCGGTCGATTCTGAAGGGGGAGCTTTCTTT. The chain employs TRBV11-1 and TRBJ1-1; a possible D gene is TRBD1 (6 bases). The V end was cut by 3 bases, the J end by 10 bases, with 21 bases between. There are 15 residues in the CDR3. In germline, CDR1 is SGHAT, CDR2 FQDESV (reference sequence).

Here the CDR3 DNA reads TGTGCCAGCAGCTTCGGGAATGCGAACGTCCTGACTTTC. It is translated as CASSFGNANVLTF. V is TRBV5-4 and J is TRBJ2-6; possible D gene TRBD2, 5 bases. V was shortened by 2 bases and J by 10 bases, with 10 bases between the two germline ends. This CDR3 spans 13 amino acids. The V gene's germline CDR1 is SGHNT and CDR2 YYREEE (reference sequence). The variable domain in full, completed from reference TRBV5-4 and TRBJ2-6, reads ETGVTQSPTHLIKTRGQQVTLRCSSQSGHNTVSWYQQALGQGPQFIFQYYREEENGRGNFPPRFSGLQFPNYSSELNVNALELDDSALYLCASSFGNANVLTFGAGSRLTVL.

The chain links TRBV6-5 to TRBJ1-1; the D gene is possibly TRBD1 (6 bases). In germline, CDR1 is MNHEY, CDR2 SVGAGI. Trimming took 5 bases from V and 3 from J, leaving 16 bases between them. The CDR3 totals 15 residues. The CDR3 sequence is CASSPRTVTDTEAFF. CDR3 coding DNA: TGTGCCAGCAGTCCCCGGACAGTAACGGACACTGAAGCTTTCTTT.

The J gene is TRBJ1-5, the V gene TRBV2, with D possibly matching TRBD1 (5 bases). The V and J ends lost 8 bases and 0 bases respectively, with 8 bases between them. CDR3 size: 13 residues. From germline, CDR1 is SNHLY and CDR2 FYNNEI. CDR3 sequence (DNA): TGTGCCAGCGGCGGGGGTAGCAATCAGCCCCAGCATTTT. It specifies CASGGGSNQPQHF.

This clone was observed once. V gene TRBV27 combines with J gene TRBJ1-2; tentatively, D is TRBD1 (6 bases). Germline V CDR1 and CDR2: MNHEY, SMNVEV (reference sequence). The CDR3 spans 13 residues. V gave up 2 bases and J gave up 2 bases, with 6 bases separating them. The CDR3 reads CASSLRGNYGYTF. The CDR3 DNA sequence: TGTGCCAGCAGTTTAAGGGGGAACTATGGCTACACCTTC.

The gene calls are TRBV2 and TRBJ2-2, with 9 bases identical to TRBD1. V lost 6 bases, J lost 6 bases, and 8 bases stayed unmatched. Germline CDR1 and CDR2: SNHLY and FYNNEI. The CDR3 spans 15 residues. This chain's CDR3 is CASRGGTGSPGELFF. Written as DNA, the CDR3 is TGTGCCAGCAGGGGGGGGACAGGGTCCCCCGGGGAGCTGTTTTTT.